Each of the 18 T cell receptor beta chains below was sequenced from the same sample in a study of tissue T cells after allogeneic stem cell transplantation. Time point meaning: mouse harvest day 14 after allogeneic transplant. Mouse grafts combined 10^7 T-cell-depleted bone marrow cells with 10^6 splenic CD5+ T cells. Some clones are missing from TCRdb's copy, which holds only in-frame ones; the method was immunoSEQ multiplex PCR. The sample consists of about 3,500 clones, approximately 48% of them appearing once. The sequencing input was gut tissue. Source of these receptors: a female BALB/c mouse given C57BL/6 T cells with graft-versus-host disease after an allogeneic hematopoietic cell transplant.

Of note for this clone: Gene and germline names: mouse. The read falls 1 residue short of the CDR3 end, and the missing part is taken from the germline J gene. This sequence joins TRBV3 and TRBJ2-7; weak D call: TRBD1 (5 bases). V was pared by 5 bases and J by 0 bases, with 8 bases between. Germline V gives CDR1 SNHLY, CDR2 FYNGKV (reference sequence). The CDR3 covers 13 residues. The DNA read from the CDR3 is TGTGCCAGCAGCCTTCAGGGCTCCTATGAACAGTAC. Its translation is CASSLQGSYEQY. The whole CDR3 sequence is CASSLQGSYEQYF.

A remark on this clone: A junction boundary mismatches the germline segment, possibly from a read error. Here the gene names and germline are mouse. The read ends 1 residue shy of where the CDR3 ends; the end is completed using the germline J gene. This rearrangement joins TRBV29 to TRBJ1-2; TRBD1 is a possible D gene (5 bases). The CDR3 length is 14 residues. Per the germline V gene, CDR1 is MSHET and CDR2 is SYDVDS. The covered CDR3 bases are TGTGCCCGCAGTTTGTCGGGGCGGAACTCCCACTACACC. This translates into CARSLSGRNSHYT. The CDR3 in its entirety is CARSLSGRNSHYTF.

This clone turned up a few times. Germline and genes: mouse. The CDR3 end lies 1 residue beyond the end of the read and is filled in from the germline J gene. The chain joins TRBV26 to TRBJ2-5, with D unresolved. The ends were cut back, 0 bases at V and 4 bases at J, with 5 bases in the middle. The CDR3 has 13 residues. Germline V gene data show CDR1 as KGHPV and CDR2 as FQNQEV (reference sequence). The CDR3 DNA, read in part, is TGTGCCAGCAGTCTGTCGACAAAAGACACCCAGTAC. Its protein is CASSLSTKDTQY. The whole CDR3 protein is CASSLSTKDTQYF.

This clone appeared a single time. Gene names refer to mouse genes. The read ends 1 residue early relative to the CDR3; the germline J gene fills the gap. V is TRBV12-1 and J is TRBJ2-7; 9 bases match TRBD2. The CDR3 has 15 residues. The V and J ends lost 8 bases and 2 bases, in that order; junction bases with no gene match: 12. Germline loops: CDR1 SGHSN, CDR2 HYEKVE. The CDR3 bases that were read are TGTGCCAACTTTCTCGAAGACTGGGGGCCCTATGAACAGTAC. Translated, it gives CANFLEDWGPYEQY. The entire CDR3 protein is CANFLEDWGPYEQYF.

In its sample, this clone was seen a few times. Gene names are the mouse ones. The read ends 1 residue shy of where the CDR3 ends; the end is completed using the germline J gene. The chain is built from TRBV3 and TRBJ1-5, with D perhaps TRBD1 (6 bases). V dropped 1 base and J dropped 0 bases, with 7 bases sitting between them. Germline V CDR1 and CDR2: SNHLY, FYNGKV (reference sequence). The CDR3 length is 15 residues. CDR3 amino acids: CASSLDRVNNQAPLF. The DNA read from the CDR3 is TGTGCCAGCAGCTTAGACAGGGTTAACAACCAGGCTCCGCTT. The variable domain in full, with the rest retrieved from reference TRBV3 and TRBJ1-5, is GPKVLQIPSHQIIDMGQMVTLNCDPVSNHLYFYWYKQILGQQMEFLVNFYNGKVMEKSKLFKDQFSVERPDGSYFTLKIQPTALEDSAVYFCASSLDRVNNQAPLFGEGTRLSVL.

Concerning this clone: Mouse gene names and germline throughout. The part of the CDR3 DNA that was read is TGTGCCAGCAGGGACAGGGGAAGTGCAGAAACGCTGTAT. Translated, it gives CASRDRGSAETLY. The whole CDR3 protein reads CASRDRGSAETLYF. The V call is TRBV13-3, the J call TRBJ2-3; 9 bases are a match to TRBD1. The observed sequence ends 1 residue before the CDR3 terminus, with the missing tail filled in from the germline J gene. The V gene end was trimmed by 5 bases and the J gene end by 0 bases; junction bases not matched to a gene: 1. Germline CDR1 reads NNHDY; CDR2 reads SYVADS. The length of the CDR3 is 14 residues.

As for this clone: Genes here carry mouse names. The read gets to within 1 residue of the CDR3 end, and the germline J gene fills in the rest. This sequence joins TRBV14 and TRBJ2-4; D call uncertain. Germline CDR1 is SGHDT and CDR2 is FRDEAV. The CDR3 contains 12 residues. V gave up 3 bases and J gave up 9 bases, with 11 bases separating them. The CDR3 spells CASSSQSPTLYF. CDR3 DNA, as far as it was read: TGTGCCAGCAGTTCACAAAGCCCAACCTTGTAC.

On this clone: Mouse gene names and germline throughout. The read is 1 residue too short to cover the CDR3 end, so that end is filled in from the germline J gene. The chain employs TRBV26 and TRBJ2-5, with TRBD1 as a possible D gene (6 bases). Germline V CDR1 and CDR2: KGHPV, FQNQEV (reference sequence). The CDR3 covers 13 residues. Between the trimmed V and J ends, which lost 3 bases and 4 bases, there was a span of 8 bases. The CDR3 DNA, read in part, is TGTGCCAGCAGTCTCAGGGGTGAAGACACCCAGTAC. It translates to CASSLRGEDTQY. The whole CDR3 is CASSLRGEDTQYF.

A remark on this clone: Gene names and germline refer to mouse. The CDR3 goes on 1 residue after the read ends, and that part is filled in from the germline J gene. V is TRBV3 and J is TRBJ2-2; no clear D gene. Trimming cost V 4 bases and J 0 bases, with 6 bases left between them. There are 14 residues in the CDR3. Germline V gives CDR1 SNHLY, CDR2 FYNGKV (reference sequence). The CDR3 protein is CASSSTPNTGQLYF. The part of the CDR3 DNA that was read is TGTGCCAGCAGCTCAACTCCAAACACCGGGCAGCTCTAC. The full variable domain, rest sourced from reference TRBV3 and TRBJ2-2, is GPKVLQIPSHQIIDMGQMVTLNCDPVSNHLYFYWYKQILGQQMEFLVNFYNGKVMEKSKLFKDQFSVERPDGSYFTLKIQPTALEDSAVYFCASSSTPNTGQLYFGEGSKLTVL.

As regards this clone: The genes and germline here are from mouse. The CDR3 goes on 1 residue after the read ends, and that part is filled in from the germline J gene. The gene calls are TRBV2 and TRBJ1-3; tentative D call: TRBD1 (6 bases). CDR3 length: 16 residues. Deletions cut 0 bases from V and 0 bases from J, with 9 bases between. The germline V gene has CDR1 LGHNA and CDR2 YSYQKL. CDR3 bases read: TGTGCCAGCAGCCAAGAGGGGACAAATTCTGGAAATACGCTCTAT. Translating it yields CASSQEGTNSGNTLY. The CDR3 as a whole reads CASSQEGTNSGNTLYF.

In this sample, this clone is medium-sized (0.01 to 0.1%). Germline and genes here are mouse. From the germline J gene comes the end of the CDR3, since the read stops 1 residue before it. The sample contains more than one DNA sequence encoding this CDR3. The V gene is TRBV26, the J gene TRBJ1-2; 7 positions match TRBD1. Trimming cost V 3 bases and J 2 bases; bases outside gene matches: 0. The germline V gene has CDR1 KGHPV and CDR2 FQNQEV (reference sequence). The CDR3 sequence is 13 residues long. CDR3 DNA (partial): TGTGCCAGCAGTCTACAGGGGAACTCCGACTACACC. This sequence encodes CASSLQGNSDYT. The entire CDR3 sequence reads CASSLQGNSDYTF.

With respect to this clone: The genes and germline here are from mouse. The read terminates 1 residue ahead of where the CDR3 ends, so the germline J gene completes it. This rearrangement joins TRBV12-2 to TRBJ2-7, with 7 positions matching TRBD2. The CDR3 totals 15 residues. The ends lost 1 base at V and 0 bases at J; junction bases unmatched: 5. Per the germline V gene, CDR1 is SGHLS and CDR2 is HYDKME. The sequenced part of the CDR3 DNA is TGTGCCAGCTCTCTTCCTGGGGGTAGCTCCTATGAACAGTAC. It specifies CASSLPGGSSYEQY. The full CDR3 protein is CASSLPGGSSYEQYF.

This clone is labeled medium-sized. Mouse gene names and germline throughout. The DNA ends 1 residue before the CDR3 does, and the rest of the CDR3 is filled in from the germline J gene. V is TRBV16 and J is TRBJ2-2, with 9 bases matching TRBD1. J was trimmed by 4 bases and V by 5 bases; bases with no gene match: 5. This CDR3 region has 15 residues. Germline V gives CDR1 SGHSA, CDR2 FRNQAP. The CDR3 here is CASSLQGAGTGQLYF. The covered CDR3 bases are TGTGCAAGCAGCCTACAGGGGGCCGGCACCGGGCAGCTCTAC.

This clone was seen a single time. Gene labels here are mouse ones. Read coverage stops 1 residue before the CDR3 terminus; the germline J gene supplies the remainder. This sequence joins TRBV26 and TRBJ2-4; D may correspond to TRBD1 or TRBD2 (6 bases each). Trimming took 8 bases from V and 2 from J, leaving 8 bases between them. The germline V gene has CDR1 KGHPV and CDR2 FQNQEV (reference sequence). CDR3 length: 12 amino acids. CDR3 DNA (partial): TGTGCCAGCGCGGGGGCTCAAAACACCTTGTAC. As protein: CASAGAQNTLY. The full CDR3 reads CASAGAQNTLYF.

Comment on this clone: These gene names are mouse names. The read ends 1 residue before the CDR3 terminus; that terminus is restored from the germline J gene. This chain uses TRBV17 with TRBJ1-1, with D unresolved. The V end lost 2 bases, the J end lost 1 base, and 5 bases lay between the germline ends. CDR1 is MNHDT and CDR2 is YYDKIL in the germline V gene. The CDR3 sequence is 13 residues long. CDR3: CASSRWGNTEVFF. The part of the CDR3 DNA that was read is TGTGCTAGCAGTAGATGGGGGAACACAGAAGTCTTC.

Comments on this clone: Germline and genes: mouse. Here the CDR3 reads CASSPDINNQAPLF. The part of the CDR3 DNA that was read is TGTGCCAGCTCTCCGGACATTAACAACCAGGCTCCGCTT. The V and J genes are TRBV12-1 and TRBJ1-5, with D perhaps TRBD1 (5 bases). The CDR3 is cut off 1 residue early in the read; its end comes from the germline J gene. Deletions cut 2 bases from V and 0 bases from J, with 7 bases between. CDR3 length equals 14 residues. Germline assignment: CDR1 SGHSN and CDR2 HYEKVE.

To note about this clone: The germline and genes are mouse ones. With the read ending 1 residue before the CDR3 end, the germline J gene is used to fill in that end. This chain connects TRBV26 to TRBJ1-1; D perhaps matches TRBD1 (6 bases). With 3 bases removed from V and 1 base from J, the gap between germline ends came to 9 bases. Per the germline V gene, CDR1 is KGHPV and CDR2 is FQNQEV (reference sequence). This CDR3 contains 14 residues. CDR3 region: CASSLGGQNTEVFF. The sequenced CDR3 bases are TGTGCCAGCAGTCTAGGGGGACAAAACACAGAAGTCTTC.

As regards this clone: Gene names are the mouse ones. The DNA ends 1 residue before the CDR3 does, and the rest of the CDR3 is filled in from the germline J gene. The V call is TRBV3, the J call TRBJ2-3; possibly TRBD2 for D (5 bases). Looked up from germline, CDR1 is SNHLY and CDR2 is FYNGKV (reference sequence). Trimming pared 1 base from V and 0 bases from J, leaving 8 bases between. This CDR3 spans 15 amino acids. The CDR3 sequence: CASSLGLGSAETLYF. Incomplete CDR3 DNA: TGTGCCAGCAGCTTAGGGCTGGGAAGTGCAGAAACGCTGTAT.